Below are 2 T cell receptor beta chains sequenced from a single sample in a study of radiotherapy plus CTLA-4 blockade in lung cancer. Sequencing was performed with immunoSEQ multiplex PCR; in TCRdb, only in-frame clones are kept and a portion is missing. The sample records tens of thousands of clones, 76% being singletons. The sequenced sample was peripheral blood, obtained from a patient treated with radiotherapy plus ipilimumab. Every receptor here comes from a human donor with non-small cell lung cancer who had stable disease on radiotherapy plus ipilimumab.

This clone turned up a few times. The chain is built from TRBV27 and TRBJ1-2; D is uncertain. Per germline, CDR1 MNHEY and CDR2 SMNVEV (reference sequence). Trimming left V 6 bases short and J 4 bases short, with 12 bases between. CDR3 length: 13 amino acids. The CDR3 region is CASSPSNVYGYTF. The CDR3 nucleotides read TGTGCCAGCAGCCCATCCAATGTCTATGGCTACACCTTC.

The rearrangement joins TRBV15 to TRBJ2-5; D is undetermined. This CDR3 contains 14 residues. Trimming shortened V by 0 bases and J by 4 bases, and 9 bases separated the two germline ends. From germline, CDR1 is LNHNV and CDR2 YYDKDF (reference sequence). The CDR3: CATSRDRGSETQYF. The CDR3 nucleotides are TGTGCCACCAGCAGAGATCGTGGGTCAGAGACCCAGTACTTC. The variable domain in full, with the rest retrieved from reference TRBV15 and TRBJ2-5, is DAMVIQNPRYQVTQFGKPVTLSCSQTLNHNVMYWYQQKSSQAPKLLFHYYDKDFNNEADTPDNFQSRRPNTSFCFLDIRSPGLGDTAMYLCATSRDRGSETQYFGPGTRLLVL.